Below, one TCR beta chain is given with its context. This clone showed up just once. The antigen it binds to is not known. One base away there is no much larger clone; base qualities are not given. Library creation used the immunoSEQ multiplex PCR assay. Here the immuneACCESS table is served through TCRdb, limited to in-frame sequences with V and J called. Missing clones are a known gap in these copies; in checked studies unresolved V genes cover under half, and the rest lacks a known reason. Here the sample has tens of thousands of clones; 85% to 90% occur a single time. Around 7.6% of the sample is taken by the ten largest. The sample is drawn from a study of control samples from healthy donors and cancer patients (dated by TCRdb to the early 2020s). From its cysteine to its phenylalanine, the CDR3 spans 13 amino acids. CDR3 DNA is the only sequence kept; it has 39 bases, read in frame from the first base. V loses 5 bases of germline sequence and J loses 5 bases, and the interval between the two ends is 10 bases. Based on the germline V gene (reference sequence), the CDR1 and CDR2 sequences are SEHNR and FQNEAQ.

The chain was built from TRBV7-9 and TRBJ2-1; too little of a D gene remains to name it. The TCR sequence derives from a woman aged 55-69 years in good health. Sequenced sample: blood. The CDR3 protein sequence reads: CASSPHQNNEQFF. The sequence in DNA is TGTGCCAGCAGCCCACATCAGAACAATGAGCAGTTCTTC.